Presented here are 24 T cell receptor beta chains from one specimen sequenced in a study of CD8 T cells in ankylosing spondylitis. Via MiXCR, TCRdb re-called the 5' RACE reads, giving one row per CDR3 protein. The sample contains 130,000 to 150,000 distinct CDR3 sequences, roughly 7.7% of which appear only once. Input material: synovial fluid, either unsorted or a sorted T cell fraction (not recorded which). These receptor sequences come from a male donor with ankylosing spondylitis.

The chain links TRBV4-3 to TRBJ1-2; TRBD1 might be the D (5 bases). Germline values: CDR1 LGHNA, CDR2 YSLEER. Trimming took 0 bases from V and 4 from J, leaving 15 bases between them. This CDR3 region has 16 residues. The CDR3 region has the DNA TGCGCCAGCAGCCAAGAAAACGAGGGGTTGATCTATGGCTACACCTTC. Residues: CASSQENEGLIYGYTF.

The chain joins TRBV9 to TRBJ2-1; D is possibly TRBD1 (6 bases). The CDR3 totals 15 residues. Germline V gene data show CDR1 as SGDLS and CDR2 as YYNGEE. Trimming stripped 3 bases from V and 5 bases from J, with 15 bases between. In DNA form, the CDR3 reads TGTGCCAGCAGCGCCAGGGTAGGGGGTAACAATGAGCAGTTCTTC. It specifies CASSARVGGNNEQFF.

V gene TRBV6-1 combines with J gene TRBJ1-1; D gene uncertain. Germline values: CDR1 MNHNS, CDR2 SASEGT. The V end lost 4 bases, the J end lost 11 bases, and 8 bases lay between the germline ends. CDR3 length equals 10 residues. CDR3 in DNA: TGTGCCAGCAGTGTAAGATCGGCTTTCTTT. This gives the protein CASSVRSAFF.

The genes are TRBV7-2 and TRBJ2-7, with 11 bases matching TRBD2. CDR1 and CDR2 (germline): SGHTA, FQGNSA. The CDR3 contains 15 residues. V was clipped by 6 bases and J by 2 bases; unmatched bases: 6. CDR3 DNA: TGTGCCAGCAGTCACGGGACTAGCGGTACCTACGAGCAGTACTTC. This translates into CASSHGTSGTYEQYF.

This rearrangement joins TRBV5-1 to TRBJ2-7; D gene unclear. Germline V gene sequence: CDR1 SGHRS, CDR2 YFSETQ. The V end lost 9 bases, the J end lost 5 bases, and 18 bases lay between the germline ends. This CDR3 region has 13 residues. Written as DNA, the CDR3 is TGCGCCACCGGAATCCTCCCCGACGACGAGCAGTACTTC. Protein: CATGILPDDEQYF.

This clonotype was picked up many times. The genes are TRBV27 and TRBJ1-4; 7 bases are shared with TRBD1. The V gene end was trimmed by 6 bases and the J gene end by 6 bases; junction bases not matched to a gene: 7. CDR3 length equals 14 residues. Germline V lookup: CDR1 MNHEY, CDR2 SMNVEV (reference sequence). This CDR3 reads CASSDQGGYEKLFF. CDR3 nucleotide sequence: TGTGCCAGCAGCGATCAGGGGGGGTATGAAAAACTGTTTTTT.

This clonotype was detected a few times. The CDR3 DNA reads as TGTGCCAGCAGTTACTCCGGGACACCTGAGCAGTTCTTC. It codes for CASSYSGTPEQFF. The chain links TRBV6-5 to TRBJ2-1; D perhaps matches TRBD1 (6 bases). Trimming stripped 0 bases from V and 9 bases from J, with 9 bases between. This CDR3 spans 13 amino acids. Germline CDR1 and CDR2: MNHEY and SVGAGI.

This clonotype was found once. V usage is TRBV19 and J usage is TRBJ1-2; D gene unclear. The CDR3 runs to 14 residues. V lost 8 bases to trimming and J lost 6 bases, with 19 bases between them. Germline V gives CDR1 LNHDA, CDR2 SQIVND (reference sequence). For the CDR3, the DNA is TGTGCCAGTGCAACCTTAGAGGGAAGGCATGGCTACACCTTC. Translating it yields CASATLEGRHGYTF.

This clonotype was detected many times. In nucleotides, the CDR3 is TGCAGTGCCGGGACTACTCCTCTTTACGAGCAGTACTTC. Amino acids: CSAGTTPLYEQYF. This chain connects TRBV20-1 to TRBJ2-7; 7 bases are shared with TRBD2. This CDR3 is 13 amino acids long. V shed 6 bases and J 4 bases; nucleotides not matched to a gene: 9. Germline CDR1 reads DFQATT; CDR2 reads SNEGSKA (reference sequence).

V and J are TRBV28 and TRBJ1-2; D possibly corresponds to TRBD1 (5 bases). The CDR3 sequence is 15 residues long. The germline CDR1 and CDR2 sequences are MDHEN and SYDVKM. Deletions cut 6 bases from V and 5 bases from J, with 19 bases between. The CDR3 spells CASSPGTGSRYGYTF. CDR3 nucleotide sequence: TGTGCCAGCAGCCCCGGGACTGGATCGCGATATGGCTACACCTTC.

In this sample, this clonotype turned up a few times. This chain links TRBV5-1 with TRBJ2-5, with D perhaps TRBD1 (5 bases). This CDR3 is 14 amino acids long. Germline CDR1 is SGHRS and CDR2 is YFSETQ. Trimming stripped 4 bases from V and 2 bases from J, with 12 bases between. In DNA, the CDR3 is TGCGCCAGCAGCCAGCAGGGCGTTCAAGAGACCCAGTACTTC. As protein: CASSQQGVQETQYF.

This clonotype was seen repeatedly, ten times or more. The chain combines TRBV12-3 or TRBV12-4 with TRBJ2-7; 7 nucleotides match TRBD1. J lost 1 base, V lost 6 bases, and 9 bases had no gene match. CDR3 length: 15 residues. CDR3 nucleotide sequence: TGTGCCAGCAGCAAACAGGGGAGAGGATCCTACGAGCAGTACTTC. This encodes CASSKQGRGSYEQYF.

The rearrangement links TRBV16 to TRBJ2-5; D not certain. Per the germline V gene, CDR1 is KGHSY and CDR2 is FQNENV. The CDR3 extends over 13 amino acids. Trimming left V 0 bases short and J 5 bases short, with 7 bases between. The CDR3 DNA follows: TGTGCCAGCAGCCAATCTCTTATGGAGACCCAGTACTTC. It encodes CASSQSLMETQYF.

V usage is TRBV5-5 and J usage is TRBJ1-2; D is uncertain. Trimming pared 4 bases from V and 3 bases from J, leaving 7 bases between. The CDR3 runs 12 residues. CDR1 SGHKS and CDR2 YYEKEE come from the germline V gene (reference sequence). The CDR3 sequence is CASSPADYGYTF. CDR3 coding DNA: TGTGCCAGCAGCCCGGCAGACTATGGCTACACCTTC.

This clonotype was seen only a few times. The chain is built from TRBV27 and TRBJ2-1; TRBD1 agrees at 8 bases. The CDR3 covers 15 residues. Looked up from germline, CDR1 is MNHEY and CDR2 is SMNVEV (reference sequence). With 0 bases clipped from V and 4 bases from J, the junction kept 2 bases outside the gene matches. The CDR3 here is CASSLSTGAYNEQFF. CDR3 DNA: TGTGCCAGCAGTTTATCGACAGGGGCATACAATGAGCAGTTCTTC.

This clonotype occurred many times. The rearrangement links TRBV9 to TRBJ2-6; no clear D. The germline CDR1 and CDR2 sequences are SGDLS and YYNGEE. The ends were cut back, 2 bases at V and 4 bases at J, with 10 bases in the middle. The CDR3 is 15 residues long. The CDR3 reads CASSVASAGANVLTF. The CDR3 nucleotides are TGTGCCAGCAGCGTTGCATCAGCGGGGGCCAACGTCCTGACTTTC.

There are a few counts of this clonotype. V and J are TRBV29-1 and TRBJ2-5; D unresolved. Deletions cut 6 bases from V and 4 bases from J, with 15 bases between. Germline loops: CDR1 SQVTM, CDR2 ANQGSEA. This CDR3 has 13 amino acids. The CDR3 DNA reads as TGCAGCGTCAGCCGAAACTTGCTAGAGACCCAGTACTTC. This encodes CSVSRNLLETQYF.

This clonotype showed up just a few times. This rearrangement joins TRBV28 to TRBJ1-2; TRBD1 matches at 7 bases. The germline V gene encodes CDR1 MDHEN and CDR2 SYDVKM. The J segment lost 14 bases and the V segment lost 2 bases, leaving 20 bases of the junction unmatched. The CDR3 totals 16 residues. DNA of the CDR3: TGTGCCAGCAGTTTAAGACAGGGATCAGCAGTTTTGCGCTTGACCTTC. Amino acids: CASSLRQGSAVLRLTF.

The table lists this clonotype with a few counts. The gene calls are TRBV29-1 and TRBJ2-3; possibly TRBD1 for D (5 bases). The V gene lost 0 bases and the J gene lost 0 bases, with 7 bases spanning the gap. Germline-derived CDR1 and CDR2 are SQVTM and ANQGSEA. The CDR3 consists of 14 residues. CDR3: CSVEEGPSTDTQYF. Here the CDR3 DNA reads TGCAGCGTTGAAGAGGGGCCGAGCACAGATACGCAGTATTTT.

This clonotype was observed a handful of times. The chain is built from TRBV10-3 and TRBJ2-7, with 8 nucleotides matching TRBD1. The junction had 3 bases not matched to a gene; V was cut back by 6 bases and J by 2 bases. Per germline, CDR1 ENHRY and CDR2 SYGVKD. This CDR3 is built from 13 residues. The chain's CDR3 is CAISGTGTYEQYF. Here the CDR3 DNA reads TGTGCCATCAGCGGGACAGGTACCTACGAGCAGTACTTC.

This clonotype was seen repeatedly, ten times or more. The V gene is TRBV29-1, the J gene TRBJ2-1, with a tentative D call TRBD2 (7 bases). The CDR3 has 13 amino acids. Looked up from germline, CDR1 is SQVTM and CDR2 is ANQGSEA. V lost 7 bases, J lost 8 bases, and 18 bases lay in between. CDR3 in amino acids: CSGGGGYLDEQFF. For the CDR3, the DNA is TGCAGCGGGGGGGGGGGCTATCTGGATGAGCAGTTCTTC.

This clonotype was detected ten times or more. The chain joins TRBV7-9 to TRBJ1-5; perhaps TRBD1 as D (6 bases). V was shortened by 5 bases and J by 1 base, with 12 bases between the two germline ends. This CDR3 is built from 15 residues. Germline CDR1 SEHNR, CDR2 FQNEAQ (reference sequence). The CDR3 loop reads CASSQQGGSNQPQHF. In nucleotides, the CDR3 is TGTGCCAGCAGCCAACAGGGTGGAAGCAATCAGCCCCAGCATTTT.

The sample holds many counts of this clonotype. This chain links TRBV13 with TRBJ1-1, with a tentative D call TRBD1 (6 bases). Looked up from germline, CDR1 is PRHDT and CDR2 is FYEKMQ (reference sequence). Trimming stripped 7 bases from V and 3 bases from J, with 12 bases between. CDR3 size: 13 residues. The CDR3, as DNA: TGTGCCAGCACCGTACAGGGATACACTGAAGCTTTCTTT. It translates to CASTVQGYTEAFF.

The sample holds many counts of this clonotype. The CDR3 loop is CASSPTGQIYGYTF. CDR3 bases: TGTGCCAGCAGCCCTACCGGACAGATCTATGGCTACACCTTC. The chain carries TRBV9 and TRBJ1-2, with D maybe TRBD1 (6 bases). The CDR3 spans 14 residues. V shed 4 bases and J shed 4 bases, with 14 bases lying between them. From germline, CDR1 is SGDLS and CDR2 YYNGEE.